Listed here are 10 T cell receptor beta chains from one sample, sequenced in a study of blood T cell repertoires in COVID-19. Profiled with immunoSEQ multiplex PCR; TCRdb holds only in-frame clones, not every one. The table shows 200,000 to 250,000 clones, with around 85% occurring only once. Sequenced input: peripheral blood. These receptors originate from a man older than 75 with acute or convalescent COVID-19.

Concerning this clone itself: The junction departs from germline at one end; a sequencing error may be responsible. The rearrangement links TRBV19 to TRBJ2-7; 9 bases are shared with TRBD2. Germline CDR1 and CDR2: LNHDA and SQIVND (reference sequence). The CDR3 is 15 residues long. DNA of the CDR3: TGTGCCAGTAGTATTTATAGCGGGAGCTCCCACGAGCAGTACTTC. Translation gives CASSIYSGSSHEQYF.

This chain connects TRBV27 to TRBJ2-7, with 7 bases aligning to TRBD2. Germline V gives CDR1 MNHEY, CDR2 SMNVEV (reference sequence). The length of the CDR3 is 14 residues. V lost 5 bases to trimming and J lost 0 bases; unmatched junction nucleotides: 4. DNA for the CDR3: TGTGCCAGCAGTAGGGCGGGAGCCTCCTACGAGCAGTACTTC. Translation: CASSRAGASYEQYF.

There are a few counts of this clone. This chain's CDR3 is CASSDRGQSYEQYF. CDR3 nucleotides: TGTGCCAGCAGTGACAGGGGTCAATCCTACGAGCAGTACTTC. V and J are TRBV2 and TRBJ2-7; D is perhaps TRBD1 (6 bases). V shed 3 bases and J shed 1 base, with 10 bases lying between them. Germline V gene data show CDR1 as SNHLY and CDR2 as FYNNEI. The CDR3 runs 14 residues.

The CDR3 DNA follows: TGCGCCAGCAGCTTGGGGGACATTATTACAGATACGCAGTATTTT. It encodes CASSLGDIITDTQYF. This chain joins TRBV5-1 and TRBJ2-3; possibly TRBD1 for D (6 bases). The length of the CDR3 is 15 residues. CDR1 and CDR2 from the germline V gene are SGHRS and YFSETQ. Trimming left V 0 bases short and J 3 bases short, with 11 bases between.

This clone occurred once. This sample includes further DNA sequences coding for the same CDR3. The CDR3 bases are TGCAGCGTCGCCGGGACAGGGGACTCACCCCTCCACTTT. Its protein product is CSVAGTGDSPLHF. The gene calls are TRBV29-1 and TRBJ1-6, with 10 bases that match TRBD1. The CDR3 is made up of 13 amino acids. CDR1 and CDR2 from the germline V gene are SQVTM and ANQGSEA. Trimming removed 6 bases from V and 10 bases from J; junction bases left unmatched: 6.

This clone was found once. The chain combines TRBV9 with TRBJ2-2; 8 bases line up with TRBD2. The junction had 9 bases not matched to a gene; V was cut back by 4 bases and J by 4 bases. This CDR3 comprises 16 residues. CDR1 and CDR2 from the germline V gene are SGDLS and YYNGEE. The CDR3 is CASSTGLARPTGELFF. The CDR3 DNA follows: TGTGCCAGCAGCACAGGACTAGCCCGACCCACCGGGGAGCTGTTTTTT.

The V gene is TRBV5-8, the J gene TRBJ1-4; D ambiguous. The germline CDR1 and CDR2 sequences are SGHTS and YDEGEE. Between the trimmed V and J ends, which lost 1 base and 0 bases, there was a span of 4 bases. The CDR3 runs to 14 residues. In DNA, the CDR3 is TGTGCCAGCAGCTTGACTGCAACTAATGAAAAACTGTTTTTT. Its translation is CASSLTATNEKLFF. The whole variable domain, filled in from reference TRBV5-8 and TRBJ1-4, reads EAGVTQSPTHLIKTRGQQATLRCSPISGHTSVYWYQQALGLGLQFLLWYDEGEERNRGNFPPRFSGRQFPNYSSELNVNALELEDSALYLCASSLTATNEKLFFGSGTQLSVL.

For this clone: This same CDR3 is encoded by further DNA sequences in the sample. The chain uses TRBV5-1 and TRBJ2-7, with TRBD2 matching 7 bases. Looked up from germline, CDR1 is SGHRS and CDR2 is YFSETQ. This CDR3 comprises 15 residues. Trimming removed 0 bases from V and 1 base from J; junction bases left unmatched: 4. The CDR3 bases are TGCGCCAGCAGCTTGGTCGCTAGCGGATCCTACGAGCAGTACTTC. Residues: CASSLVASGSYEQYF. Full variable domain (missing parts from reference TRBV5-1 and TRBJ2-7): KAGVTQTPRYLIKTRGQQVTLSCSPISGHRSVSWYQQTPGQGLQFLFEYFSETQRNKGNFPGRFSGRQFSNSRSEMNVSTLELGDSALYLCASSLVASGSYEQYFGPGTRLTVT.

For the CDR3, the DNA is TGTGCCAGCAGCTTGCAGGGCAGACTAGGGGATACGCAGTATTTT. Protein: CASSLQGRLGDTQYF. The rearrangement links TRBV5-5 to TRBJ2-3, with a weak D call TRBD2 (6 bases). The CDR3 loop spans 15 amino acids. Germline V gene lookup returns CDR1 SGHKS and CDR2 YYEKEE (reference sequence). With 1 base removed from V and 6 bases from J, the gap between germline ends came to 15 bases.

The rearrangement uses TRBV11-2 and TRBJ2-1; TRBD2 aligns across 11 bases. This CDR3 is 15 amino acids long. Per germline, CDR1 SGHAT and CDR2 FQNNGV. With V trimmed by 6 bases and J by 10 bases, 11 bases remained unmatched. CDR3 coding DNA: TGTGCCAGCAGACTAGCGGGGGCCGGGCGTGGGGAGCAGTTCTTC. It specifies CASRLAGAGRGEQFF. Full variable domain (rest looked up from reference TRBV11-2 and TRBJ2-1): EAGVAQSPRYKIIEKRQSVAFWCNPISGHATLYWYQQILGQGPKLLIQFQNNGVVDDSQLPKDRFSAERLKGVDSTLKIQPAKLEDSAVYLCASRLAGAGRGEQFFGPGTRLTVL.